Listed here are 14 T cell receptor beta chains from one sample, sequenced in a study of control samples from healthy donors and cancer patients. The data were produced by immunoSEQ multiplex PCR, yet TCRdb's version contains in-frame clones alone and is incomplete. The data hold about 96,000 clones, with 85% to 95% observed a single time. Input material: blood. These receptors all come from a man between 18 and 35 years old in good health.

V usage is TRBV14 and J usage is TRBJ1-4; D call uncertain. Looked up from germline, CDR1 is SGHDN and CDR2 is FVKESK. This CDR3 region has 15 residues. V lost 4 bases and J lost 3, with 12 bases in between. The chain's CDR3 is CASSPRTLANEKLFF. Here the CDR3 DNA reads TGTGCCAGCAGCCCAAGGACTTTGGCTAATGAAAAACTGTTTTTT.

The rearrangement joins TRBV7-2 to TRBJ1-2; unclear D gene. The length of the CDR3 is 15 residues. Germline V lookup: CDR1 SGHTA, CDR2 FQGNSA. V was trimmed by 1 base and J by 4 bases, leaving 13 bases between them. The chain's CDR3 is CASSLERWGGYGYTF. The CDR3 DNA is TGTGCCAGCAGCTTAGAACGATGGGGAGGCTATGGCTACACCTTC.

This clone was recorded only once. This CDR3 reads CASSWDRSTEAFF. CDR3 coding DNA: TGTGCCAGCAGCTGGGACAGGTCCACTGAAGCTTTCTTT. The chain recombines TRBV7-2 with TRBJ1-1; 8 bases map to TRBD1. V lost 4 bases to trimming and J lost 4 bases; unmatched junction nucleotides: 2. Germline CDR1 and CDR2: SGHTA and FQGNSA. The CDR3 is 13 residues long. Using reference TRBV7-2 and TRBJ1-1 for the parts outside the CDR3, the full variable domain is GAGVSQSPSNKVTEKGKDVELRCDPISGHTALYWYRQSLGQGLEFLIYFQGNSAPDKSGLPSDRFSAERTGGSVSTLTIQRTQQEDSAVYLCASSWDRSTEAFFGQGTRLTVV.

The chain employs TRBV29-1 and TRBJ2-2; 9 bases are shared with TRBD1. Germline CDR1 is SQVTM and CDR2 is ANQGSEA. The CDR3 has 16 residues. The trim removed 7 bases at V and 6 bases at J, leaving 15 bases unmatched. CDR3 amino acids: CSALGGTGYFAGELFF. DNA for the CDR3: TGCAGCGCCTTGGGGGGGACAGGGTATTTTGCCGGGGAGCTGTTTTTT.

The chain carries TRBV7-2 and TRBJ2-1; TRBD2 matches at 11 bases. This CDR3 has 16 amino acids. V was clipped by 4 bases and J by 6 bases; unmatched bases: 8. Germline V gives CDR1 SGHTA, CDR2 FQGNSA. As DNA, the CDR3 is TGTGCCAGCAGCTACAATAGCGGGGGGGCCCGCAATGAGCAGTTCTTC. Protein product: CASSYNSGGARNEQFF.

The gene calls are TRBV7-9 and TRBJ2-1; possibly TRBD2 for D (6 bases). This CDR3 spans 13 amino acids. The V and J ends lost 11 bases and 4 bases respectively, with 15 bases between them. Germline CDR1 reads SEHNR; CDR2 reads FQNEAQ (reference sequence). As DNA, the CDR3 is TGTGCCGCGGGTATAGCGGCTTACAATGAGCAGTTCTTC. This translates into CAAGIAAYNEQFF.

The chain carries TRBV19 and TRBJ2-7; 8 bases are a match to TRBD1. V shed 4 bases, J shed 4 bases, and the junction held 6 bases outside the gene matches. This CDR3 spans 14 amino acids. Germline V gene data show CDR1 as LNHDA and CDR2 as SQIVND (reference sequence). CDR3 DNA sequence: TGTGCCAGTAGTACCGGACAGGGTCCTTACGAGCAGTACTTC. Protein product: CASSTGQGPYEQYF.

V and J are TRBV6-6 and TRBJ2-1, with D hard to call. Looked up from germline, CDR1 is MNHNY and CDR2 is SVGAGI (reference sequence). V shed 5 bases and J shed 0 bases, with 20 bases lying between them. The CDR3 contains 18 residues. The CDR3 here is CASSHNQNDVSSYNEQFF. As DNA, the CDR3 is TGTGCCAGCAGTCACAATCAGAATGACGTCAGCTCCTACAATGAGCAGTTCTTC.

The CDR3, as DNA: TGTGCCAGCAGTTTGATGGACAGGAGAGACGAGCAGTACTTC. Translating gives CASSLMDRRDEQYF. The chain is built from TRBV27 and TRBJ2-7, with 7 bases matching TRBD1. Trimming took 3 bases from V and 5 from J; bases not matched to a gene: 7. The CDR3 is 14 amino acids. The germline gives CDR1 MNHEY, CDR2 SMNVEV (reference sequence).

CDR3 residues: CASSPGTQNTEAFF. CDR3 in DNA: TGTGCCAGCAGCCCGGGGACACAGAACACTGAAGCTTTCTTT. This chain joins TRBV6-5 and TRBJ1-1; TRBD1 might be the D (6 bases). Deletions cut 6 bases from V and 1 base from J, with 12 bases between. The CDR3 contains 14 residues. Germline loops: CDR1 MNHEY, CDR2 SVGAGI.

This chain uses TRBV9 with TRBJ2-3; 9 bases are shared with TRBD1. Germline values: CDR1 SGDLS, CDR2 YYNGEE. The V segment lost 3 bases and the J segment 6 bases; nucleotides outside the gene matches: 11. The CDR3 is made up of 16 amino acids. The CDR3 sequence: CASSAGTGFRIDTQYF. CDR3 nucleotides: TGTGCCAGCAGCGCTGGGACAGGGTTTCGGATTGATACGCAGTATTTT. The full variable domain, completed using reference TRBV9 and TRBJ2-3, is DSGVTQTPKHLITATGQRVTLRCSPRSGDLSVYWYQQSLDQGLQFLIQYYNGEERAKGNILERFSAQQFPDLHSELNLSSLELGDSALYFCASSAGTGFRIDTQYFGPGTRLTVL.

The J gene is TRBJ1-2, the V gene TRBV4-1; D gene uncertain. V lost 9 bases to trimming and J lost 4 bases, with 12 bases between them. CDR3 size: 12 residues. Germline V gene sequence: CDR1 MGHRA, CDR2 YSYEKL. The CDR3 nucleotides read TGCGCCAGTGGCGAGCTCCTCTATGGCTACACCTTC. The encoded protein is CASGELLYGYTF.

The chain combines TRBV27 with TRBJ2-7; 11 nucleotides align to TRBD2. Germline lookup yields CDR1 MNHEY and CDR2 SMNVEV (reference sequence). The CDR3 is made up of 16 amino acids. Germline trimming cut 2 bases from V and 1 base from J; bases unmatched to any gene: 4. The CDR3 region has the DNA TGTGCCAGCAGTTTAAGGGGACTAGCGGTTTCCTACGAGCAGTACTTC. This encodes CASSLRGLAVSYEQYF.

This clone was recorded once. The CDR3 DNA sequence: TGTGCCAGCAGCTTAACGTACGGCAGGGGCAGAGGGGCTGGGGCCAACGTCCTGACTTTC. Its translation is CASSLTYGRGRGAGANVLTF. V is TRBV7-3 and J is TRBJ2-6, with a weak D call TRBD1 (6 bases). CDR1 SGHTA and CDR2 FQGTGA come from the germline V gene. Trimming removed 0 bases from V and 2 bases from J, with 20 bases in between. The CDR3 has 20 amino acids.